This is a list of T cell receptor beta chains from one sample in a study of shared clonotypes between healthy human individuals. Here immunoSEQ multiplex PCR was the method, and the copy in TCRdb shows in-frame clones only, minus some. The table lists around 2,100,000 clones, roughly 94% of them singletons. The sample consisted of naive CD8+ T cells sorted from blood. The receptor source for this set is a man between 18 and 29 years old in good health. Each CDR3 is given with its conserved first and last residue.

>12|TRBV12-5
CASGFGNYEQFF
>16|TRBV9
CASSVGGAQSTGELFF
>12|TRBV29-1
CSVEVPPREQFF
>14|TRBV7-6
CASSTWTVTDTQYF
>19|TRBV9
CASSVEIYHSGGPAGELFF
>17|TRBV11-3
CASSLESRRLENTEAFF
>15|TRBV6-5
CASSPTRTGITEAFF
>15|TRBV6-6
CASSPFVASNEKLFF
>14|TRBV5-6
CASSLGQGKDEQYF
>15|TRBV10-3
CAISETGQINYGYTF
>18|TRBV2
CASSEWGASDPTGNIQYF
>16|TRBV4-3
CASSQDLMGLQETQYF
>17|TRBV5-1
CASSTRTGGLNTGELFF
>12|TRBV7-6
CASSARPDEQFF
>16|TRBV1
CTSPLAGGPSTGELFF
>18|TRBV19
CASSIHQALDRVNQPQHF
>12|TRBV7-9
CASSWDGTEAFF
>16|TRBV27
CASSPSGLARSHEQYF
>14|TRBV6-4
CASSDSGVSAEQFF
>18|TRBV30
CAWSRGQGALGSNQPQHF
>15|TRBV29-1
CSVEDRGRHSYEQYF
>16|TRBV11-1
CASSSPPGQTTDTQYF
>14|TRBV10-1
CASSAVGPTDTQYF
>15|TRBV6-5
CASSFGQATNEKLFF
>16|TRBV13
CASSDASSGGFGEQYF
>15|TRBV28
CASSPLPSGVDTQYF
>16|TRBV7-8
CASSAEGHLNTGELFF
>13|TRBV30
CAWSRQETDTQYF
>16|TRBV7-9
CASSETKVPGADGYTF
>17|TRBV7-9
CASSPVVGRPAGEGYTF
>14|TRBV28
CASSLVGEDYEQYF
>13|TRBV10-1
CASSSGNTGELFF
>12|TRBV6-1
CASGRLNTEAFF
>14|TRBV7-9
CASRLLAENEKLFF
>15|TRBV6-6
CASSYLQTTNEKLFF
>15|TRBV7-9
CASILKGLGTGEQYF
>15|TRBV11-2
CASSRNDRGLETQYF
>18|TRBV7-9
CASSLAFGAGSSGNTIYF
>15|TRBV9
CASSTAGTGGETQYF
>16|TRBV10-1
CASSEAGTENTGELFF
>17|TRBV27
CASSLLGQGARNTEAFF